Presented here are 32 T cell receptor beta chains from one specimen sequenced in a study of T and B cells in COVID-19 patients. BIOMED2 TRB-A/B primer pools were used in multiplex TRB PCR. MiXCR, run by TCRdb on the multiplex PCR reads, gives a single entry per CDR3 protein. The data show more than 3,000 distinct CDR3 sequences, under 25% seen once. Blood genomic DNA input for TRB amplification was roughly 220-500 ng. Sequenced input: blood. These TCRs come from a human donor with active COVID-19.

The chain combines TRBV4-1 with TRBJ1-4, with 9 bases matching TRBD1. The CDR3 is made up of 14 amino acids. V was clipped by 8 bases and J by 5 bases; unmatched bases: 6. The V gene's germline CDR1 is MGHRA and CDR2 YSYEKL. For the CDR3, the DNA is TGCGCCAGCCTCTACAGGGGGCTCAATGAAAAACTGTTTTTT. It encodes CASLYRGLNEKLFF.

By proportion, this clonotype is large. The chain uses TRBV19 and TRBJ2-2; the D is unclear. Germline-derived CDR1 and CDR2 are LNHDA and SQIVND (reference sequence). Trimming removed 8 bases from V and 3 bases from J, with 7 bases in between. CDR3 size: 12 residues. Written as DNA, the CDR3 is TGTGCCAGTCCTCGATACACCGGGGAGCTGTTTTTT. Translating it yields CASPRYTGELFF.

In DNA form, the CDR3 reads TGCGCCAGCAGCTTGTTTGGTGCGAGCAATCAGCCCCAGCATTTT. Its protein is CASSLFGASNQPQHF. The chain joins TRBV5-1 to TRBJ1-5; D ambiguous. The CDR3 has 15 residues. Germline CDR1 reads SGHRS; CDR2 reads YFSETQ. Trimming left V 1 base short and J 1 base short, with 9 bases between. Filled out from reference TRBV5-1 and TRBJ1-5, the complete variable domain reads KAGVTQTPRYLIKTRGQQVTLSCSPISGHRSVSWYQQTPGQGLQFLFEYFSETQRNKGNFPGRFSGRQFSNSRSEMNVSTLELGDSALYLCASSLFGASNQPQHFGDGTRLSIL.

This clonotype rates as medium-sized. This chain joins TRBV13 and TRBJ2-7; 7 bases agree with TRBD1. CDR1 is PRHDT, CDR2 FYEKMQ, per germline (reference sequence). The CDR3 spans 17 residues. Trimming removed 5 bases from V and 6 bases from J; junction bases left unmatched: 19. CDR3 in amino acids: CASSPYTRQGRWREQYF. The CDR3 DNA sequence: TGTGCCAGCAGCCCTTACACGCGACAGGGTCGGTGGCGCGAGCAGTACTTC.

This clonotype is termed medium-sized. CDR3 sequence: CASSLAMNSNQPQHF. CDR3 nucleotides: TGTGCCAGCAGCTTGGCCATGAATAGCAATCAGCCCCAGCATTTT. This chain links TRBV5-6 with TRBJ1-5, with no clear D. The CDR3 totals 15 residues. From germline, CDR1 is SGHDT and CDR2 YYEEEE. V was cut by 0 bases and J by 0 bases, with 7 bases left in between.

Sample share makes this clonotype medium-sized (0.01 to 0.1%). The chain couples TRBV6-5 to TRBJ1-1; D is unresolved. Trimming took off 6 bases at V and 1 base at J, with 12 bases between the two ends. The CDR3 is 14 amino acids. Looked up from germline, CDR1 is MNHEY and CDR2 is SVGAGI. The CDR3 region has the DNA TGTGCCAGCAGACTGACGGCCGCGAACACTGAAGCTTTCTTT. It yields the protein CASRLTAANTEAFF.

This clonotype is large (0.1 to 1%) by share. J is TRBJ2-7 and V is TRBV6-6; unclear D gene. The germline V gene encodes CDR1 MNHNY and CDR2 SVGAGI (reference sequence). The CDR3 runs 11 residues. V was shortened by 5 bases and J by 6 bases, with 8 bases between the two germline ends. CDR3: CASSTNTEQYF. In nucleotides, the CDR3 is TGTGCCAGCAGTACAAATACCGAGCAGTACTTC.

On this clonotype itself: A clone one base away is much larger, so this may be a read error. The gene calls are TRBV27 and TRBJ2-7, with a possible D match to TRBD2 (5 bases). The germline CDR1 and CDR2 sequences are MNHEY and SMNVEV (reference sequence). V gave up 7 bases and J gave up 3 bases, with 16 bases separating them. CDR3 length equals 14 residues. The CDR3 protein is CASNPSAGRYEQYF. DNA for the CDR3: TGTGCCAGCAACCCCTCGGCGGGCCGCTACGAGCAGTACTTC.

V gene TRBV11-3 combines with J gene TRBJ1-1; TRBD1 aligns across 8 bases. V shed 4 bases, J shed 6 bases, and the junction held 10 bases outside the gene matches. This CDR3 comprises 15 residues. CDR1 and CDR2 from the germline V gene are SGHNT and YENEEA. The CDR3: CASSSPRPGGSEAFF. CDR3 nucleotide sequence: TGTGCCAGCAGCTCCCCCAGGCCAGGGGGCTCTGAAGCTTTCTTT.

By its share, this clonotype is medium-sized. The chain couples TRBV19 to TRBJ1-5, with D unclear. The V end was cut by 4 bases, the J end by 7 bases, with 14 bases between. This CDR3 contains 14 residues. In germline, CDR1 is LNHDA, CDR2 SQIVND (reference sequence). Written as DNA, the CDR3 is TGTGCCAGTAGTACCGGGGAGTTCCGGCAGCCCCAGCATTTT. Its translation: CASSTGEFRQPQHF.

Only a few counts were recorded for this clonotype. This rearrangement joins TRBV6-1 to TRBJ1-1; 7 positions agree with TRBD1. Trimming cost V 7 bases and J 5 bases; bases outside gene matches: 13. Per the germline V gene, CDR1 is MNHNS and CDR2 is SASEGT. This CDR3 spans 15 amino acids. The CDR3 sequence is CASIRFGRGGTEAFF. CDR3 DNA sequence: TGTGCCAGCATACGGTTTGGCAGGGGGGGAACTGAAGCTTTCTTT.

Remarks on this clonotype: With a much larger clone just one base away, this may be a read error. CDR3 sequence reads: CASSLKTRDAPHHF. The CDR3 bases are TGTGCCAGCAGTTTGAAGACCAGGGACGCTCCCCACCACTTT. The rearrangement links TRBV27 to TRBJ1-6; a possible D gene is TRBD1 (5 bases). The CDR3 length is 14 residues. Germline-derived CDR1 and CDR2 are MNHEY and SMNVEV (reference sequence).

This clonotype has a handful of counts. The chain employs TRBV6-5 and TRBJ1-1, with D possibly matching TRBD1 (5 bases). Germline V lookup: CDR1 MNHEY, CDR2 SVGAGI. The ends were cut back, 2 bases at V and 11 bases at J, with 12 bases in the middle. This CDR3 contains 12 residues. The CDR3 loop reads CASSYPGLGAFF. Here the CDR3 DNA reads TGTGCCAGCAGTTACCCGGGACTCGGGGCTTTCTTT.

CDR3 sequence reads: CASSERVAEKLFF. The CDR3 bases are TGCGCCAGCAGTGAGAGGGTCGCGGAAAAACTGTTTTTT. The chain employs TRBV10-1 and TRBJ1-4, with D unclear. The CDR3 has 13 amino acids. Germline lookup yields CDR1 WNHNN and CDR2 SYGVQD (reference sequence). Trimming stripped 2 bases from V and 8 bases from J, with 9 bases between.

For this clonotype: A much larger clone lies a single base off, so this may be a read error. The chain joins TRBV5-4 to TRBJ2-2; 7 bases are a match to TRBD2. Looked up from germline, CDR1 is SGHNT and CDR2 is YYREEE (reference sequence). There are 14 residues in the CDR3. The V segment lost 3 bases and the J segment 6 bases; nucleotides outside the gene matches: 5. The CDR3 DNA sequence: TGTGCCAGCAGCTCGGGGGGAGTCTCCGGGGAGCTGTTTTTT. Its translation: CASSSGGVSGELFF.

A few counts support this clonotype. J is TRBJ1-2 and V is TRBV12-3 or TRBV12-4; tentative D call: TRBD1 (6 bases). V was cut by 2 bases and J by 8 bases, with 12 bases left in between. The CDR3 contains 13 residues. The CDR3 nucleotides read TGTGCCAGCAGTTTATCTGGGGGCAGAGGCTACACCTTC. Residues: CASSLSGGRGYTF.

This chain joins TRBV7-9 and TRBJ2-3; D ambiguous. Germline V CDR1 and CDR2: SEHNR, FQNEAQ (reference sequence). V was pared by 1 base and J by 6 bases, with 8 bases between. This CDR3 is built from 13 residues. The CDR3 DNA follows: TGTGCCAGCAGCTTAGATGTGGGGGATACGCAGTATTTT. It yields the protein CASSLDVGDTQYF.

This clonotype has just a few counts. The chain has TRBV6-4 and TRBJ2-3; 7 bases map to TRBD1. V lost 3 bases to trimming and J lost 9 bases; unmatched junction nucleotides: 9. The CDR3 sequence is 14 residues long. From germline, CDR1 is MRHNA and CDR2 SNTAGT. In DNA, the CDR3 is TGTGCCAGCAGTGAAGGCGAGGGGGCAAGCACGCAGTATTTT. Its protein product is CASSEGEGASTQYF.

Within the sample, this clonotype is medium-sized (0.01 to 0.1%). The V call is TRBV12-3 or TRBV12-4, the J call TRBJ2-2, with a weak D call TRBD2 (7 bases). The ends were cut back, 8 bases at V and 1 base at J, with 17 bases in the middle. The CDR3 is 16 amino acids. CDR3 amino acids: CASSLGGGWNTGELFF. CDR3 DNA: TGTGCCAGCTCCCTAGGGGGGGGCTGGAACACCGGGGAGCTGTTTTTT.

The V gene is TRBV9, the J gene TRBJ2-2, with a tentative D call TRBD2 (6 bases). Germline lookup yields CDR1 SGDLS and CDR2 YYNGEE. The CDR3 totals 15 residues. V shed 2 bases and J shed 4 bases, with 12 bases lying between them. The CDR3: CASSVGEVGTGELFF. CDR3 bases: TGTGCCAGCAGCGTCGGGGAGGTGGGCACCGGGGAGCTGTTTTTT.

Within the sample, this clonotype is medium-sized (0.01 to 0.1%). The chain is built from TRBV5-4 and TRBJ2-7; TRBD2 is a possible D gene (6 bases). Germline-derived CDR1 and CDR2 are SGHNT and YYREEE (reference sequence). The CDR3 contains 12 residues. The germline V and J ends were trimmed by 4 bases and 6 bases, with 11 bases remaining between them. Here the CDR3 DNA reads TGTGCCAGCAGCCCCGGGACTTCCGAGCAGTACTTC. It specifies CASSPGTSEQYF.

This clonotype is large (0.1 to 1%). The chain couples TRBV29-1 to TRBJ2-1; D is uncertain. CDR3 length equals 15 residues. V was trimmed by 3 bases and J by 13 bases, leaving 25 bases between them. CDR1 and CDR2 (germline): SQVTM, ANQGSEA. The chain's CDR3 is CSVDSEVLGKIQQFF. The CDR3, as DNA: TGCAGCGTTGATTCAGAGGTGCTCGGTAAGATTCAACAGTTCTTC.

The chain employs TRBV5-4 and TRBJ2-1; TRBD2 agrees at 10 bases. The germline CDR1 and CDR2 sequences are SGHNT and YYREEE (reference sequence). The trim removed 4 bases at V and 4 bases at J, leaving 8 bases unmatched. The CDR3 runs to 16 residues. CDR3 residues: CASSEIAGGTYNEQFF. DNA for the CDR3: TGTGCCAGCAGCGAAATAGCGGGGGGCACATACAATGAGCAGTTCTTC.

Turning to this clonotype: A much more abundant neighbour one base away suggests this may be a read error. This chain joins TRBV7-9 and TRBJ2-7; D is possibly TRBD2 (6 bases). This CDR3 is built from 15 residues. Trimming left V 5 bases short and J 0 bases short, with 14 bases between. The germline V gene has CDR1 SEHNR and CDR2 FQNEAQ (reference sequence). The CDR3 spells CASSTFGTFSYEQYF. The DNA of the CDR3 is TGTGCCAGCAGCACATTCGGGACTTTCTCCTACGAGCAGTACTTC.

DNA for the CDR3: TGTGCCAGCAGTTTAGCGAGTACCAATCAGCCCCAGCATTTT. It yields the protein CASSLASTNQPQHF. J is TRBJ1-5 and V is TRBV12-3 or TRBV12-4; D is ambiguous. This CDR3 is built from 14 residues. V was cut by 0 bases and J by 3 bases, with 6 bases left in between.

The chain combines TRBV9 with TRBJ1-2; D unresolved. This CDR3 comprises 14 residues. From germline, CDR1 is SGDLS and CDR2 YYNGEE. V lost 3 bases, J lost 7 bases, and 16 bases lay in between. CDR3 region: CASSESGDGRGYTF. DNA for the CDR3: TGTGCCAGCAGCGAGTCTGGGGATGGACGTGGCTACACCTTC.

Sample share makes this clonotype medium-sized. The chain couples TRBV11-3 to TRBJ1-1; no reliable D call. The CDR3 is 12 amino acids. Deletions cut 5 bases from V and 2 bases from J, with 6 bases between. CDR1 and CDR2 from the germline V gene are SGHNT and YENEEA. In nucleotides, the CDR3 is TGTGCCAGCAGCCTAAGTAACACTGAAGCTTTCTTT. As protein: CASSLSNTEAFF.

Judged by abundance, this clonotype is medium-sized (0.01 to 0.1%). The chain is built from TRBV5-4 and TRBJ2-1; 9 bases agree with TRBD1. The ends lost 10 bases at V and 2 bases at J; junction bases unmatched: 19. There are 18 residues in the CDR3. Germline lookup yields CDR1 SGHNT and CDR2 YYREEE (reference sequence). The CDR3 DNA reads as TGTGCCTCTCGAGAGGGGACAGGGCCCCCCCCTACCTACAATGAGCAGTTCTTC. Protein sequence: CASREGTGPPPTYNEQFF.

Sample share makes this clonotype medium-sized (0.01 to 0.1%). The chain has TRBV29-1 and TRBJ1-2; D is ambiguous. CDR3 length: 16 residues. Germline CDR1 SQVTM, CDR2 ANQGSEA. V shed 0 bases and J shed 0 bases, with 14 bases lying between them. The CDR3 sequence is CSVEDSPDGTNYGYTF. CDR3 DNA sequence: TGCAGCGTTGAAGACTCGCCCGACGGGACTAACTATGGCTACACCTTC.

In its sample, this clonotype was seen a few times. The chain combines TRBV5-5 with TRBJ2-5; 8 bases map to TRBD2. Looked up from germline, CDR1 is SGHKS and CDR2 is YYEKEE (reference sequence). The CDR3 extends over 16 amino acids. J was trimmed by 4 bases and V by 2 bases; bases with no gene match: 10. CDR3 amino acids: CASSLVQALAGETQYF. CDR3 DNA: TGTGCCAGCAGCTTAGTTCAGGCTCTAGCGGGAGAGACCCAGTACTTC. The full variable domain, with the rest looked up from reference TRBV5-5 and TRBJ2-5, is DAGVTQSPTHLIKTRGQQVTLRCSPISGHKSVSWYQQVLGQGPQFIFQYYEKEERGRGNFPDRFSARQFPNYSSELNVNALLLGDSALYLCASSLVQALAGETQYFGPGTRLLVL.

The chain employs TRBV10-3 and TRBJ1-4; D is unresolved. In germline, CDR1 is ENHRY, CDR2 SYGVKD. The CDR3 has 15 residues. Between the trimmed V and J ends, which lost 7 bases and 2 bases, there was a span of 14 bases. The CDR3 here is CAITSRNGTNEKLFF. DNA of the CDR3: TGTGCCATCACCTCCCGGAATGGCACTAATGAAAAACTGTTTTTT.

This clonotype is classed as medium-sized (0.01 to 0.1%). The J gene is TRBJ2-1, the V gene TRBV6-5; either TRBD1 or TRBD2 may supply D (5 bases each). Trimming left V 5 bases short and J 5 bases short, with 25 bases between. Germline V gene sequence: CDR1 MNHEY, CDR2 SVGAGI. This CDR3 contains 18 residues. The CDR3 reads CASSMGRGPLKSDNEQFF. CDR3 bases: TGTGCCAGCAGTATGGGACGGGGACCGCTAAAATCGGACAATGAGCAGTTCTTC.